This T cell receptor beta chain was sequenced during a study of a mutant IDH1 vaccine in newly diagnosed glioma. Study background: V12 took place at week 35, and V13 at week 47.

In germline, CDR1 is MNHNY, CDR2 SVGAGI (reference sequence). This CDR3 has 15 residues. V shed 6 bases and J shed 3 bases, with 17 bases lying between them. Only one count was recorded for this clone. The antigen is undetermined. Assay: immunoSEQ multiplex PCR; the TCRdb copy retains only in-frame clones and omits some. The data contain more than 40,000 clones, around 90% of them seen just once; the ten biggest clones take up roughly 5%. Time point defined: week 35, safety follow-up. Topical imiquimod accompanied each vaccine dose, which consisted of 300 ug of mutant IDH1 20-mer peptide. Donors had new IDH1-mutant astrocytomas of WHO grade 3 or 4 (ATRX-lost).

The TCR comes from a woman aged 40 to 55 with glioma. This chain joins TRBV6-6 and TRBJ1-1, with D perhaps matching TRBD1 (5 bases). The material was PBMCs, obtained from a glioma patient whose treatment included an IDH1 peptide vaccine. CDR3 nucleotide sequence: TGTGCCAGCAGATTTGAGGGACGGACGCACACTGAAGCTTTCTTT. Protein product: CASRFEGRTHTEAFF.